The TCR beta chain under discussion was sequenced for a study of cytomegalovirus exposure and HLA in healthy donors. V was trimmed by 0 bases and J by 8 bases, leaving 13 bases between them. CDR1 and CDR2 from the germline V gene are MGHRA and YSYEKL. The CDR3 loop spans 14 amino acids. Researchers ran the PCR with 60 Vbeta and 13 Jbeta primers. Libraries were prepared by immunoSEQ multiplex PCR; TCRdb keeps only in-frame clonotypes and omits some of them. The sample carries more than 150,000 clones, more than 85% recorded once. The chain joins TRBV4-1 to TRBJ1-2, with D unresolved. Material: PBMCs. The TCR comes from a girl in the first two years of life in good health and CMV-seronegative. CDR3 bases: TGCGCCAGCAGCCAAGACGTGAGCCGCGGGGGCTACACCTTC. Translation: CASSQDVSRGGYTF.